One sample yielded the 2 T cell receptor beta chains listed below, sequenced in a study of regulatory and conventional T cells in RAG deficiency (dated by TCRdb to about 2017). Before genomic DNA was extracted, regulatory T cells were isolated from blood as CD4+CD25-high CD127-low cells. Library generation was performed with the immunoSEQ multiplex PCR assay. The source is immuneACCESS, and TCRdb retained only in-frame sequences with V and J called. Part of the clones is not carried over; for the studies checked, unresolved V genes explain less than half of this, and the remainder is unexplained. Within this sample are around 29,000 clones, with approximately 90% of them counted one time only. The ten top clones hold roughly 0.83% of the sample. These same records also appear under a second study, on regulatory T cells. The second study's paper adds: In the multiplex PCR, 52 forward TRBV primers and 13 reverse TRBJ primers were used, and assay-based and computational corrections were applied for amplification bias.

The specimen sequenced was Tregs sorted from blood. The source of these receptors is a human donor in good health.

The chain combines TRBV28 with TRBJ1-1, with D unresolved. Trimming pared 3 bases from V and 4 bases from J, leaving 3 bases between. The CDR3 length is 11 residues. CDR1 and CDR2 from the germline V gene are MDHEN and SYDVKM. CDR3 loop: CASSLTTEAFF. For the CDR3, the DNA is TGTGCCAGCAGTTTGACCACTGAAGCTTTCTTT.

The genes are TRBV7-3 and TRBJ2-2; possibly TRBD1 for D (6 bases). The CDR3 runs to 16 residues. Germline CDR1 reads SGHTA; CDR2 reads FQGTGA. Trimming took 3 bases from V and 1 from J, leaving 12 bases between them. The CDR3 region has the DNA TGTGCCAGCAGCTTGGGGACAATTCTGAACACCGGGGAGCTGTTTTTT. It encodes CASSLGTILNTGELFF.